The next 23 T cell receptor beta chains were all read from a single sample in a study of sequential checkpoint blockade in melanoma. Treatment in this sample: randomized to nivolumab then ipilimumab (arm A) or the reverse (arm B). Profiled with immunoSEQ multiplex PCR; TCRdb holds only in-frame clones, not every one. Of about 13,000 clones in the sample, roughly 76% were seen once. Source: CD8+ T cells sorted from blood (inferred from file names), taken from a patient given nivolumab and ipilimumab in sequence. The source of these receptors is a human patient with melanoma. Some clones in this sample may be carry-over from other donors' samples.

The gene calls are TRBV29-1 and TRBJ2-2; 8 bases align to TRBD2. This CDR3 has 14 residues. The germline V gene encodes CDR1 SQVTM and CDR2 ANQGSEA. After removal of 5 bases from V and 1 base from J, the junction contained 3 bases not matched to a gene. CDR3 DNA: TGCAGCGTTACGGGACTAGGGAACACCGGGGAGCTGTTTTTT. It is translated as CSVTGLGNTGELFF.

The chain joins TRBV29-1 to TRBJ1-4, with D uncertain. Germline CDR1 and CDR2: SQVTM and ANQGSEA. CDR3 size: 14 residues. Trimming left V 2 bases short and J 7 bases short, with 14 bases between. CDR3 DNA: TGCAGCGTTGAATTGGCGGGTTGGGGTGAAAAACTGTTTTTT. Translated: CSVELAGWGEKLFF.

By proportion, this clone is medium-sized. CDR3 in DNA: TGTGCCAGCAGCTTAAGGGGTCAGGGTCAAGGAAACACCATATATTTT. Protein product: CASSLRGQGQGNTIYF. The rearrangement uses TRBV7-6 and TRBJ1-3; D may be TRBD1 (5 bases). The CDR3 runs 16 residues. V lost 2 bases and J 4 bases, leaving 15 bases between the germline ends. From germline, CDR1 is SGHVS and CDR2 FNYEAQ. Using reference TRBV7-6 and TRBJ1-3 for the parts outside the CDR3, the full variable domain is GAGVSQSPRYKVTKRGQDVALRCDPISGHVSLYWYRQALGQGPEFLTYFNYEAQQDKSGLPNDRFSAERPEGSISTLTIQRTEQRDSAMYRCASSLRGQGQGNTIYFGEGSWLTVV.

The chain employs TRBV15 and TRBJ2-7; D is possibly TRBD2 (6 bases). Germline V gene data show CDR1 as LNHNV and CDR2 as YYDKDF (reference sequence). The CDR3 runs 15 residues. The V and J ends lost 2 bases and 3 bases respectively, with 14 bases between them. In DNA form, the CDR3 reads TGTGCCACCAGCAGACCGGGCGGAGGGATCTACGAGCAGTACTTC. Its protein is CATSRPGGGIYEQYF.

V gene TRBV15 combines with J gene TRBJ2-7, with a weak D call TRBD1 (5 bases). From germline, CDR1 is LNHNV and CDR2 YYDKDF (reference sequence). The CDR3 sequence is 12 residues long. Trimming pared 7 bases from V and 7 bases from J, leaving 14 bases between. CDR3 loop: CATKGVPEEQYF. Written as DNA, the CDR3 is TGTGCCACCAAAGGGGTCCCGGAAGAGCAGTACTTC.

V is TRBV7-6 and J is TRBJ1-1, with unresolved D. V shed 5 bases and J shed 1 base, with 8 bases lying between them. CDR1 is SGHVS, CDR2 FNYEAQ, per germline. There are 13 residues in the CDR3. This CDR3 is CASSMWQNTEAFF. CDR3 in DNA: TGTGCCAGCAGCATGTGGCAGAACACTGAAGCTTTCTTT.

CDR3 in DNA: TGTGCCAGCAGCCAAACTCATAACAGGGGCTATGAGCAGTTCTTC. Translating it yields CASSQTHNRGYEQFF. The chain couples TRBV4-2 to TRBJ2-1; 7 bases map to TRBD1. J was trimmed by 8 bases and V by 2 bases; bases with no gene match: 9. Germline CDR1 is LGHNA and CDR2 is YNFKEQ. This CDR3 comprises 15 residues.

V and J are TRBV2 and TRBJ1-2; no firm D call. In germline, CDR1 is SNHLY, CDR2 FYNNEI. The CDR3 covers 16 residues. V dropped 6 bases and J dropped 1 base, with 18 bases sitting between them. The CDR3 region is CASSLPDTPLNYGYTF. The CDR3 coding sequence is TGTGCCAGCAGCTTACCTGATACTCCCCTTAACTATGGCTACACCTTC.

The rearrangement joins TRBV10-3 to TRBJ1-2; 9 bases align to TRBD1. V shed 10 bases, J shed 7 bases, and the junction held 7 bases outside the gene matches. Germline V lookup: CDR1 ENHRY, CDR2 SYGVKD. The CDR3 length is 12 residues. As DNA, the CDR3 is TGTGCCAACCGATGGACAGGGGCTGGCTACACCTTC. Its translation is CANRWTGAGYTF.

This sequence joins TRBV6-1 and TRBJ1-5; no firm D call. CDR1 and CDR2 (germline): MNHNS, SASEGT. The V gene lost 5 bases and the J gene lost 2 bases, with 10 bases spanning the gap. The CDR3 has 14 amino acids. The chain's CDR3 is CASSLYRGNQPQHF. DNA for the CDR3: TGTGCCAGCAGTCTATACCGGGGCAATCAGCCCCAGCATTTT.

The gene calls are TRBV6-5 and TRBJ2-7, with 7 bases fitting TRBD1. Germline values: CDR1 MNHEY, CDR2 SVGAGI. The CDR3 runs 14 residues. V was clipped by 2 bases and J by 3 bases; unmatched bases: 4. CDR3 protein: CASSYGTDLYEQYF. The CDR3 region has the DNA TGTGCCAGCAGTTACGGGACAGACCTCTACGAGCAGTACTTC.

J is TRBJ1-1 and V is TRBV10-3; 9 nucleotides align to TRBD1. The CDR3 has 11 residues. V trimming: 6 bases; J trimming: 11 bases; junction bases outside the gene matches: 4. The V gene's germline CDR1 is ENHRY and CDR2 SYGVKD. The chain's CDR3 is CAISRDRDAFF. The CDR3 bases are TGTGCCATCAGCCGGGACAGGGACGCTTTCTTT.

The rearrangement joins TRBV30 to TRBJ2-7, with D possibly TRBD1 on 8 matching bases. The germline V and J ends were trimmed by 0 bases and 3 bases, with 33 bases remaining between them. This CDR3 is 21 amino acids long. CDR1 is GTSNPN and CDR2 is SVGIG in the germline V gene (reference sequence). CDR3 bases: TGTGCCTGGAGTGTATTAGGTGGGAGGGGGAGATCGGACAGGGTAAACTACGAGCAGTACTTC. Translation: CAWSVLGGRGRSDRVNYEQYF.

The genes are TRBV4-2 and TRBJ2-4; D is possibly TRBD1 (6 bases). The germline gives CDR1 LGHNA, CDR2 YNFKEQ. Trimming stripped 2 bases from V and 10 bases from J, with 18 bases between. The CDR3 is 15 residues long. The CDR3 loop is CASSQFSRTVEIQYF. CDR3 coding DNA: TGTGCCAGCAGCCAATTCTCACGGACAGTCGAAATTCAGTACTTC.

A single count supports this clone. The rearrangement uses TRBV5-6 and TRBJ2-7, with D possibly being TRBD2 (6 bases). This CDR3 is built from 15 residues. Germline V gives CDR1 SGHDT, CDR2 YYEEEE. Trimming left V 4 bases short and J 4 bases short, with 18 bases between. CDR3 residues: CASSLHPGTHYEQYF. The DNA of the CDR3 is TGTGCCAGCAGCCTACATCCCGGGACTCATTACGAGCAGTACTTC.

The rearrangement joins TRBV6-5 to TRBJ2-1; 7 bases match TRBD1. The CDR3 has 15 amino acids. Germline V CDR1 and CDR2: MNHEY, SVGAGI. Trimming removed 3 bases from V and 4 bases from J; junction bases left unmatched: 6. In DNA, the CDR3 is TGTGCCAGCAGTTATCGGGGACAGCTTTACAATGAGCAGTTCTTC. This gives the protein CASSYRGQLYNEQFF.

The chain is built from TRBV28 and TRBJ1-2; 7 bases align to TRBD1. CDR3 length: 16 residues. Trimming cost V 4 bases and J 6 bases; bases outside gene matches: 14. Germline V gene lookup returns CDR1 MDHEN and CDR2 SYDVKM. The CDR3 sequence is CASSSIPGTVNDGYTF. DNA of the CDR3: TGTGCCAGCAGTTCCATCCCCGGGACAGTCAATGATGGCTACACCTTC.

J is TRBJ2-2 and V is TRBV9; D call uncertain. The CDR3 runs 13 residues. The V end lost 8 bases, the J end lost 1 base, and 9 bases lay between the germline ends. CDR1 is SGDLS and CDR2 is YYNGEE in the germline V gene. The CDR3 is CASQPRNTGELFF. Here the CDR3 DNA reads TGTGCCAGTCAGCCTAGGAACACCGGGGAGCTGTTTTTT.

A few counts support this clone. The rearrangement joins TRBV7-9 to TRBJ2-5; 8 bases align to TRBD1. Germline V lookup: CDR1 SEHNR, CDR2 FQNEAQ (reference sequence). The CDR3 length is 16 residues. The V gene end was trimmed by 4 bases and the J gene end by 0 bases; junction bases not matched to a gene: 7. The CDR3 DNA reads TGTGCCAGCAGCTCGCGGACAGGGCGAGACCAAGAGACCCAGTACTTC. Translation gives CASSSRTGRDQETQYF.

This rearrangement joins TRBV28 to TRBJ1-4; no reliable D call. Trimming stripped 2 bases from V and 2 bases from J, with 6 bases between. The CDR3 is 14 residues long. CDR1 and CDR2 (germline): MDHEN, SYDVKM. CDR3 bases: TGTGCCAGCAGTTTACCAGATACTAATGAAAAACTGTTTTTT. Its protein is CASSLPDTNEKLFF.

The sample holds one count of this clone. CDR3 bases: TGTGCCAGCAGTAATAGCGCCGGGGAGCTGTTTTTT. It codes for CASSNSAGELFF. The chain couples TRBV27 to TRBJ2-2; possible D gene TRBD2, 5 bases. CDR3 length: 12 amino acids. V gave up 5 bases and J gave up 6 bases, with 7 bases separating them. From germline, CDR1 is MNHEY and CDR2 SMNVEV (reference sequence).

J is TRBJ1-6 and V is TRBV4-1; 8 nucleotides line up with TRBD1. CDR3 length: 15 residues. Germline CDR1 reads MGHRA; CDR2 reads YSYEKL. Trimming took 0 bases from V and 9 from J; bases not matched to a gene: 4. The CDR3 nucleotides are TGCGCCAGCAGCCAAGATCAGGGGGCAAGTTCACCCCTCCACTTT. It codes for CASSQDQGASSPLHF.

V gene TRBV12-5 combines with J gene TRBJ2-2; maybe TRBD2 (5 bases). The CDR3 totals 15 residues. The germline V gene has CDR1 LGHNT and CDR2 FRNRAP. The germline V and J ends were trimmed by 6 bases and 4 bases, with 15 bases remaining between them. CDR3 region: CASGDPSLGTGELFF. The CDR3 region has the DNA TGTGCTAGTGGGGACCCTAGCCTGGGCACCGGGGAGCTGTTTTTT.